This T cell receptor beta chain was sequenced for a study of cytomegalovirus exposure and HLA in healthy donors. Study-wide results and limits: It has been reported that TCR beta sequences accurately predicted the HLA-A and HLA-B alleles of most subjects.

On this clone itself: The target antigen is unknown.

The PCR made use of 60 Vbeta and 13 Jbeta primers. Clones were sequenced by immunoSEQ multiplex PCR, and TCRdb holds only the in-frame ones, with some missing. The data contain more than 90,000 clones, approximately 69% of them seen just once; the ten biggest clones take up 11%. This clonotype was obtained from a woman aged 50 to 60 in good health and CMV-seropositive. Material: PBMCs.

DNA for the CDR3: TGTGCCACCAGCGAGGGGTGGGAGGGCCACTACGAGCAGTACTTC. Its protein product is CATSEGWEGHYEQYF. The chain is built from TRBV15 and TRBJ2-7, with TRBD2 matching 7 bases. Germline V CDR1 and CDR2: LNHNV, YYDKDF (reference sequence). CDR3 length equals 15 residues. The junction had 10 bases not matched to a gene; V was cut back by 5 bases and J by 3 bases.